Sequencing of this T cell receptor beta chain was carried out in a study of technical replicates of blood from four donors. V lost 4 bases, J lost 1 base, and 0 bases stayed unmatched. The CDR3 totals 14 residues. Germline V gene data show CDR1 as ENHRY and CDR2 as SYGVKD. Measured with immunoSEQ multiplex PCR; TCRdb has only the in-frame clones, and not every one. The table has roughly 79,000 clones, roughly 91% seen once. The sequencing input was T cells isolated from PBMCs. The V and J genes are TRBV10-3 and TRBJ1-5; TRBD1 matches at 8 bases. The sequence was obtained from a human donor in good health. Some clones in this sample may be carry-over from other donors' samples. The CDR3 coding sequence is TGTGCCATCAGTGCAGGGGGCAGCAATCAGCCCCAGCATTTT. The encoded protein is CAISAGGSNQPQHF.